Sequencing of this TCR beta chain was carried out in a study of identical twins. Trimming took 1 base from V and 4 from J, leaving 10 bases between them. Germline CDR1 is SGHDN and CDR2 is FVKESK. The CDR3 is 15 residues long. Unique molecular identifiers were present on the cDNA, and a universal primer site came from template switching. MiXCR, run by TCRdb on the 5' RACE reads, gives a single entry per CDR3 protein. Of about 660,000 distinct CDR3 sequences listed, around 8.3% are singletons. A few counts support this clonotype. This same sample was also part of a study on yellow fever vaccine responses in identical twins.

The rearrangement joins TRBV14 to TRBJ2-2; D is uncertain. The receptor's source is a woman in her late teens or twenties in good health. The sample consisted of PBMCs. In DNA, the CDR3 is TGTGCCAGCAGCCAAGGTCGAAGGCTCACCGGGGAGCTGTTTTTT. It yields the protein CASSQGRRLTGELFF. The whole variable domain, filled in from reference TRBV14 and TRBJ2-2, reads EAGVTQFPSHSVIEKGQTVTLRCDPISGHDNLYWYRRVMGKEIKFLLHFVKESKQDESGMPNNRFLAERTGGTYSTLKVQPAELEDSGVYFCASSQGRRLTGELFFGEGSRLTVL.